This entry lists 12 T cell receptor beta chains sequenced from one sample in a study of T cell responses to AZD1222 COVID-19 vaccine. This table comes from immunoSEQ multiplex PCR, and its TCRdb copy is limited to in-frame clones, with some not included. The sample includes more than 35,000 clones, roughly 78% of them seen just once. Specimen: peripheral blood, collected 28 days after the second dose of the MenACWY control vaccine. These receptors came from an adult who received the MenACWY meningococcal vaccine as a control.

CDR3 amino acids: CASSQDSVRNQPQHF. The CDR3 nucleotides are TGCGCCAGCAGCCAGGACAGCGTTCGCAATCAGCCCCAGCATTTT. V gene TRBV4-1 combines with J gene TRBJ1-5; D may be TRBD1 (6 bases). Between the trimmed V and J ends, which lost 3 bases and 2 bases, there was a span of 11 bases. CDR1 and CDR2 from the germline V gene are MGHRA and YSYEKL. The CDR3 is 15 residues long.

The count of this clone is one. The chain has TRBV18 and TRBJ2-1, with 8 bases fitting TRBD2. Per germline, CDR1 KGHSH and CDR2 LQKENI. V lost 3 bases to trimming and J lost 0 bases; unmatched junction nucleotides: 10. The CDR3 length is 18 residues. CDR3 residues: CASSPLGLAGSSYNEQFF. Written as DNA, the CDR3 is TGTGCCAGCTCACCCCTGGGGCTAGCGGGTAGCTCCTACAATGAGCAGTTCTTC.

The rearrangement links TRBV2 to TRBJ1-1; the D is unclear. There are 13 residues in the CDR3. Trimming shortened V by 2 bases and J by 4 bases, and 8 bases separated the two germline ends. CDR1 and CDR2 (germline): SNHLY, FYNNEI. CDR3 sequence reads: CASSENWGTEAFF. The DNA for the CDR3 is TGTGCCAGCAGTGAAAATTGGGGCACTGAAGCTTTCTTT.

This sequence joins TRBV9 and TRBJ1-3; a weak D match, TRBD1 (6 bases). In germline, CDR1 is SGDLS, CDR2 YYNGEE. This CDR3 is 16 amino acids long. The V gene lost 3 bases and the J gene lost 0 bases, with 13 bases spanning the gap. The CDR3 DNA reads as TGTGCCAGCAGCGAGTACAGGGCCCTCTCTGGAAACACCATATATTTT. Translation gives CASSEYRALSGNTIYF.

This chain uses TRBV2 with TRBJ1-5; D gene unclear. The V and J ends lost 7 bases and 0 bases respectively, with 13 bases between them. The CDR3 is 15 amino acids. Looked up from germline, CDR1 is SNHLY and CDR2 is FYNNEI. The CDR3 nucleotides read TGTGCCAGCATGGGAGCCCGATATAGCAATCAGCCCCAGCATTTT. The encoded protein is CASMGARYSNQPQHF.

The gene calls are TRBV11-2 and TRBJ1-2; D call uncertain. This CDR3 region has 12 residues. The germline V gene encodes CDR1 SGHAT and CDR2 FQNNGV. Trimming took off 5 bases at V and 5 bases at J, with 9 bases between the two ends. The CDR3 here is CASSEDGYGYTF. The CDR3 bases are TGTGCCAGCAGCGAGGACGGATATGGCTACACCTTC.

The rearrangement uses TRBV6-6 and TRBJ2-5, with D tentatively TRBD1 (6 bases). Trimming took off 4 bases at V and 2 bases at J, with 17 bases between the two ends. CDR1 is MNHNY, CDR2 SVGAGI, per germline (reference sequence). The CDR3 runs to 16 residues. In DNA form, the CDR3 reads TGTGCCAGCAGTTCTACCAGGGGAAGGCTTCAAGAGACCCAGTACTTC. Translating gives CASSSTRGRLQETQYF.

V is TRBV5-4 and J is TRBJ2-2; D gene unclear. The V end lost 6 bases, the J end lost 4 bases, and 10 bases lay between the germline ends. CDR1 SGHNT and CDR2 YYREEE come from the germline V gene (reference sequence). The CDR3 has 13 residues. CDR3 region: CASTIGVTGELFF. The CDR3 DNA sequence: TGTGCCAGCACTATTGGGGTCACCGGGGAGCTGTTTTTT.

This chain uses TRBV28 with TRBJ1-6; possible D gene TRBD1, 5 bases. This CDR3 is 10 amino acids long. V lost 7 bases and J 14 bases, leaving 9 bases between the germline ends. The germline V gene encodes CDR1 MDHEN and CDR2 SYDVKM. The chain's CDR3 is CASMRGALHF. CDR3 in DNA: TGTGCCAGCATGAGGGGAGCCCTCCACTTT.

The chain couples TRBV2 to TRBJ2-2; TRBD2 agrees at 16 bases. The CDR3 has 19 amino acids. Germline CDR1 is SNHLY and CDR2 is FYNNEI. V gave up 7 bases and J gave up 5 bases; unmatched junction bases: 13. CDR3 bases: TGTGCCAGCATGGGGATTCCGGGACTAGCGGGGGGGCAAACCGGGGAGCTGTTTTTT. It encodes CASMGIPGLAGGQTGELFF.

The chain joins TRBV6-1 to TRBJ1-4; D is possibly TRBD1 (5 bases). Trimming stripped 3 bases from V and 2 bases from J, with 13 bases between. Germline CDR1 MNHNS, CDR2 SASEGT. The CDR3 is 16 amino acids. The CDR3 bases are TGTGCCAGCAGTGAGGAGGGGACGGCCACTAATGAAAAACTGTTTTTT. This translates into CASSEEGTATNEKLFF.

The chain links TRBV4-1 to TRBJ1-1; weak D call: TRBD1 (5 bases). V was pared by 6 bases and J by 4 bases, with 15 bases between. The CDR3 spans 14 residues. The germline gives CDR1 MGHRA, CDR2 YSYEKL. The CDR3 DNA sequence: TGCGCCAGCAGGGGACCTGGCGGGGGCACTGAAGCTTTCTTT. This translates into CASRGPGGGTEAFF.